One T cell receptor (beta chain) is described in this entry. No cognate antigen has been identified for it. No much larger clone exists at a distance of one base, and base qualities are not known. This sample is drawn from a study of blood T cells in healthy people across ages (dated by TCRdb to between 2014 and 2017). As for the study more broadly: In model experiments, template switching captured about one uniquely barcoded TCR beta cDNA molecule for every two T cells. Two additional independent replicas of 1 million unique cDNA reads from the same blood draw were analyzed for two donors (one aged 18 to 30 and one aged 80 or older). To avoid experimental bias, donors of different ages were randomly spread across the sequencing lanes. Age-related changes in TCR beta repertoire diversity were measured in the study by deep sequencing normalized with unique cDNA molecular identifiers. The donors were split into four age groups: young (average 16 years), middle-aged (around 37), aged (roughly 65) and long-lived (more than 80). What the study reported, not specific to this receptor: Estimates of total diversity based on one million sequenced T cells were considered lower bounds and underestimates. Because the CMV infection status of the donors was unknown, age-related changes in expanded clonotypes may potentially have been confounded. Observed TCR beta diversity per million T cells fell roughly linearly with age, and a significant reduction was already apparent by age around 36. Conclusive comparison of naive and antigen-experienced compartments was prevented by the profiling of bulk unsorted PBMCs. Compared with the aged group, the long-lived group had more naive CD4+ T cells, fewer expanded clones and increased TCR diversity, suggesting age selection. Observed TCR beta diversity correlated strongly with the percentage of naive T cells measured by flow cytometry.

Library prep was done by 5' RACE. Reads for this sample came from an Illumina HiSeq 2500. A second PCR of 7 to 11 cycles was performed with a sample-barcoded 5' primer and a J-beta primer mix. A unique molecular identifier was introduced onto each TCR beta cDNA molecule by a template-switch 5' adaptor carrying 12 random nucleotides. Each sample yielded at least 2.5 million CDR3-containing paired-end reads. First-strand cDNA was synthesized from all RNA with the Mint cDNA synthesis kit, primed by a TRBC-specific oligonucleotide. Following uracil-DNA glycosylase treatment, all cDNA underwent a first 18-cycle PCR with the universal primers M1SS and BC2_uni_R. For the original study's pipeline: Normalization of each sample was performed by random selection of 1 million high-quality reads, each carrying a distinct molecular identifier. Reads with shared molecular identifiers were discarded instead of being binned into consensus sequences. MiTCR, with a Q25 quality threshold and the strictest error-elimination algorithm, was used for CDR3 identification, clonotype clustering and error correction. Lower-bound total TCR beta diversity was estimated with a nonparametric unseen species model using Euler transformation. The raw public data were reprocessed by TCRdb itself: fastp quality trimming at Q25, MiXCR clonotype calling, in-frame beta chains only. Rows are combined by CDR3 protein, so each entry shows the most common genes and DNA. TCRdb, rather than the study authors, made the V and J calls. The sample records a few hundred thousand distinct CDR3 sequences, 27% of which are singletons. The ten top clones hold 29% of the sample.

Donors were 35 to 40 systemically healthy Caucasian individuals from Russia aged roughly 6 to 90 years. Roughly 9.5 milliliters of peripheral blood were drawn from each donor into EDTA-treated Vacutainer tubes. Ficoll-Paque density-gradient centrifugation was used to isolate PBMCs, with at least 6 million obtained per sample. Trizol reagent was used to extract total RNA from PBMCs, with at least 5.5 micrograms per sample. Naive CD45RAhigh/CD27high T cell percentages were measured by flow cytometry on a PBMC aliquot from every donor. V was cut back by 2 bases and J by 0 bases, leaving a gap of 4 bases between them. The CDR3 runs 13 amino acids, cysteine and phenylalanine included. The CDR3 DNA has 39 bases and is translated from base 1. Taken from the germline V gene (reference sequence), the CDR1 and CDR2 loops are SGHAT and FQDESV.

This chain joins TRBV11-1 to TRBJ1-2, with no confident D gene call. The receptor was derived from a woman in her 70s in good health. The specimen was blood. This receptor carries the CDR3 CASSLKPNYGYTF. The bases are TGTGCCAGCAGCTTAAAGCCTAACTATGGCTACACCTTC.